This T cell receptor beta chain was observed in a study of T cells in Graves' hyperthyroidism and ophthalmopathy (dated by TCRdb to about 2019). Context from the whole study: Peripheral blood samples were taken at initial diagnosis, before any treatment was given. To identify distinguishing TCR V-J signatures, a discovery cohort of about 95 patients was used, comprising 43 with Graves' ophthalmopathy and around 60 with stable Graves' hyperthyroidism. Prospective prediction of ophthalmopathy was tested in an independent validation cohort consisting of 18 to 20 hyperthyroidism patients and approximately 16 patients who later progressed to ophthalmopathy. For training and testing, the 95 to 100 patients in the discovery cohort were randomly divided in a 7:3 ratio. In several Graves' hyperthyroidism patients, the study also compared T-cell repertoires from thyroid tissue with T-cell repertoires from blood. After sampling, hyperthyroidism patients received methimazole starting at 30 mg daily, and ophthalmopathy patients received high-dose intravenous methylprednisolone. TCR Vbeta CDR3 sequencing of some 140 peripheral blood samples (43 ophthalmopathy, roughly 72 hyperthyroidism and approximately 17 progressor patients) is reported in the paper.

General study outcomes and caveats: Sample size was not statistically predetermined, and investigators were not blinded to group allocation. In validation, progression to ophthalmopathy was predicted by the model with nearly 71% sensitivity and roughly 72% specificity, a median of about 6 months before onset. A model built on a 13 V-J signature distinguished ophthalmopathy from stable hyperthyroidism, reaching around 90% sensitivity and about 81% specificity in cross-validation and 80%/75% in testing. Most expanded thyroid clonotypes (frequency above 0.001) were also detected in blood, a finding suggesting that blood repertoires may reflect thyroid immune responses.

Hyperthyroidism patients were newly diagnosed, with disease duration under 2 months, and aged 18 to 65 years. The study excluded patients with uncontrolled infections, other autoimmune diseases, pregnancy or lactation. Diagnoses relied on clinical symptoms, serum thyroxine and TRAb, thyroid ultrasound and orbital computed tomography. Blood from progressor patients was drawn when they were first diagnosed with hyperthyroidism, before any ophthalmopathy symptoms appeared. PBMCs were isolated from approximately 10 ml of fresh peripheral blood by Ficoll-Paque density gradient centrifugation. Progressor patients were defined as those initially diagnosed with Graves' hyperthyroidism in whom ophthalmopathy developed during follow-up. Trizol reagent was used to extract total RNA, and RNA quality was then checked on an Agilent 2100 Bioanalyzer. This clonotype was seen repeatedly, ten times or more. The antigen it binds to is not known. Per-nucleotide qualities are absent, and no much larger clonotype sits a single base away.

TCR beta CDR3 regions were amplified from RNA transcripts. The first round of RT-PCR for the TCR CDR3 was performed with the HTBI primer set and the Qiagen OneStep RT-PCR kit. Libraries were constructed in a second round of multiplex PCR, after which size selection and purification were carried out. Libraries were sequenced paired-end with 100 bp reads on an Illumina HiSeq2000. In the original analysis: SOAPnuke was used to process the raw data, removing reads that contained adapters or uncalled bases, had a mean Phred below 15, or lacked an exact match to the constant primer or identifier. COPE v1.2.5 was used to merge the high-quality paired reads, and each unique nucleotide sequence was defined as a clonotype. MiTCR v1.1 was used to align clonotypes to the IMGT TRBV, TRBD and TRBJ reference segments. The analysis was restricted to V-J combinations with a frequency above 0.0001, which together covered 99.2% of the repertoires. The TCS score was defined as F50 (clonal expansion) divided by E x V (chaos), with BLOSUM62-based TCRdist calculated between CDR3 peptides within each V-J. Welch's t-statistics and random forest reduced fewer than 600 V-J features to about 12, which were used in a naive Bayes classifier (R e1071). The raw public reads went through TCRdb reprocessing: fastp at Q25, MiXCR clone calling, in-frame beta chains kept. A single entry per CDR3 protein holds the most common genes and DNA from its merged rows. The V and J calls shown here were made by TCRdb, not taken from the authors' results. The sample has almost 600,000 distinct CDR3 sequences on record, 14% of them singletons. In total, the top ten clones hold about 5.8% of the sample.

The CDR3 measures 14 amino acids from cysteine to phenylalanine. The sequence is cut down to CDR3 DNA, 42 bases in frame from base 1. Ends trimmed: V by 5 bases, J by 7 bases; bases unmatched to a gene: 6. From a lookup of the germline V gene (reference sequence), CDR1 and CDR2 are DFQATT and SNEGSKA. The chain is made from TRBV20-1 and TRBJ2-7; 15 bases in the middle match TRBD2. This sequence was found in a woman in her thirties with Graves' hyperthyroidism that later progressed to Graves' ophthalmopathy. The sequenced sample was blood. The nucleotides are TGCAGTGCTTGGACTAGCGGGAGGGCCGGGGAGCAGTACTTC. The translation is CSAWTSGRAGEQYF.